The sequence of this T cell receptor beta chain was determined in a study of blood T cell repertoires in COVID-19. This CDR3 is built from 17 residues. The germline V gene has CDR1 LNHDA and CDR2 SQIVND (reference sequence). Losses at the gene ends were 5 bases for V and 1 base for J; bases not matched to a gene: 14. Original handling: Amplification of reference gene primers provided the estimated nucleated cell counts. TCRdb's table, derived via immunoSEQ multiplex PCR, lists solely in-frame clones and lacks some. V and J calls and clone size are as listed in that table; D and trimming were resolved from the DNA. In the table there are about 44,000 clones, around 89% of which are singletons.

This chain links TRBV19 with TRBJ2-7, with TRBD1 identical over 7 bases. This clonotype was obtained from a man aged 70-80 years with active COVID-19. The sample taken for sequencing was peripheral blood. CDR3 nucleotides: TGTGCCAGTAGTCGTATTGTCGACCTACAGGGGTCCTACGAGCAGTACTTC. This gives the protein CASSRIVDLQGSYEQYF.